The rows below give T cell receptor beta chains drawn from one sample of a study of cytomegalovirus exposure and HLA in healthy donors. The protocol was immunoSEQ multiplex PCR, while the TCRdb copy is restricted to in-frame clones and leaves out a portion. Of approximately 140,000 clones listed, approximately 84% are singletons. Sequencing was carried out using PBMCs. Receptors originate from a woman under 40 in good health and CMV-seronegative. The CDR3 runs from the conserved cysteine through the conserved F or W. A D gene is named only where the DNA matches it firmly. The size of a clone is reported for some rows only, either as once, few or many, or as a class for expanded clones.

>TRBJ1-1|TRBD1|TRBV19|many
TGTGCCAGTAGTAAATCGGGACAGGGGGGTAAGACTGAAGCTTTCTTT
CASSKSGQGGKTEAFF
>TRBJ1-2|-|TRBV6-1|-
TGTGCCAGCAGCCGGGACAAATGGGGCTATGGCTACACCTTC
CASSRDKWGYGYTF
>TRBJ1-1|-|TRBV7-9|-
TGTGCCAGCAGCTTGGGTAGGGGAGGTCCTGAAGCTTTCTTT
CASSLGRGGPEAFF
>TRBJ1-2|TRBD1|TRBV7-9|-
TGTGCCAGCAGCTTCATTGATTCGGGGCGGGGACAGGGTTCGAGAGGCTACACCTTC
CASSFIDSGRGQGSRGYTF
>TRBJ1-2|-|TRBV5-1|-
TGCGCCAGCAGCTCCCCCCGTACCAGCTATGGCTACACCTTC
CASSSPRTSYGYTF
>TRBJ1-2|TRBD1|TRBV28|few
TGTGCCAGCAGTGGGACAGGTCGGGGCTACACCTTC
CASSGTGRGYTF
>TRBJ1-2|-|TRBV6-6|-
TGTGCCAGCAATCAAGACGTTGGAGGGCAGGGCTACACCTTC
CASNQDVGGQGYTF
>TRBJ2-7|TRBD1|TRBV7-2|few
TGTGCCAGCAGCGAAAACAGGGGGCCATCCTACGAGCAGTACTTC
CASSENRGPSYEQYF
>TRBJ2-7|-|TRBV7-8|-
TGTGCCAGCAGCTTCCCCGGGGGGCACTACGAGCAGTACTTC
CASSFPGGHYEQYF
>TRBJ1-3|-|TRBV7-2|-
TGTGCCAGCAGCTTAGCGCGGGGGGAAAAGAGAAACACCATATATTTT
CASSLARGEKRNTIYF
>TRBJ1-2|-|TRBV19|-
TGTGCCAGTAGTTTCCCCTCCCTGGGAGGGACTTATGGCTACACCTTC
CASSFPSLGGTYGYTF
>TRBJ1-1|-|TRBV11-2|-
TGTGCCAGCAGCCTACGCTCCCGGAGGGTAAATACGAACACTGAAGCTTTCTTT
CASSLRSRRVNTNTEAFF
>TRBJ2-3|-|TRBV2|-
TGTGCCAGTTGGATAGCGAACACAGATACGCAGTATTTT
CASWIANTDTQYF
>TRBJ1-2|TRBD1|TRBV19|-
TGTGCCAGTAGAAAAACAGGGGACCTTAACTATGGCTACACCTTC
CASRKTGDLNYGYTF
>TRBJ1-2|TRBD1|TRBV30|-
TGTGCCTGGAGTGTACTCAGGGACAGGGACTACACCTTC
CAWSVLRDRDYTF
>TRBJ1-1|-|TRBV9|-
TGTGCCAGCAGCGCGAAACAGACCGTGAACACTGAAGCTTTCTTT
CASSAKQTVNTEAFF
>TRBJ2-2|TRBD1|TRBV6-6|few
TGTGCCAGCAGTGGGACAGGGGCTACCGGGGAGCTGTTTTTT
CASSGTGATGELFF
>TRBJ2-3|TRBD2|TRBV10-1|-
TGCGCCAGCAGTCCGACTAGCGGCGAGGGTGGTACGCAGTATTTT
CASSPTSGEGGTQYF
>TRBJ1-5|TRBD1|TRBV5-5|-
TGTGCCAGCAGCCAATCAGGGGGCTTAGGTCAGCCCCAGCATTTT
CASSQSGGLGQPQHF
>TRBJ2-2|-|TRBV6-5|-
TGTGCCAGCCCGGGGCAGGGGGGAAACACCGGGGAGCTGTTTTTT
CASPGQGGNTGELFF
>TRBJ2-7|TRBD1|TRBV18|-
TGTGCCAGCTCAGCTACAGGGGGCGTGCAGTACTTC
CASSATGGVQYF
>TRBJ1-2|-|TRBV18|-
TGTGCCAGCTCAAGCGGGGCTCTTCGACTGGCGAACTTC
CASSSGALRLANF
>TRBJ1-4|TRBD1|TRBV28|-
TGTGCCAGCAGAACCACCGGGACAGGGCAGGAAAAACTGTTTTTT
CASRTTGTGQEKLFF
>TRBJ2-5|-|TRBV5-6|-
TGTGCCAGCAGCGCAGGCCCTGCCTGGATGGAGACCCAGTACTTC
CASSAGPAWMETQYF
>TRBJ2-5|TRBD1|TRBV11-1|-
TGTGCCAGCAGCCCCCGACAGGGGGCGTGGGAGACCCAGTACTTC
CASSPRQGAWETQYF
>TRBJ1-1|-|TRBV28|-
TGTGCCAGCAGTCCATCATACACTGAAGCTTTCTTT
CASSPSYTEAFF
>TRBJ2-3|TRBD2|TRBV2|-
TGTGCCAGCAGTCGACGGGGGGGTGCCACAGATACGCAGTATTTT
CASSRRGGATDTQYF
>TRBJ1-2|-|TRBV19|-
TGTGCCAGTAGTATTACGCACGCGCGGACAGCCGGTGGCTACACCTTC
CASSITHARTAGGYTF
>TRBJ2-3|TRBD2|TRBV6-5|-
TGTGCCAGCAGTTACGTGGCTAGCGGGAAGGCGCAGTATTTT
CASSYVASGKAQYF
>TRBJ1-6|-|TRBV11-2|-
TGTGCCAGCAGCTTAGTGGACTCTCATAATTCACCCCTCCACTTT
CASSLVDSHNSPLHF
>TRBJ1-1|-|TRBV5-4|-
TGTGCCAGCAGAATCTTAGGGGACAATGAAGCTTTCTTT
CASRILGDNEAFF
>TRBJ2-7|TRBD2|TRBV4-1|-
TGCGCCAGCAGCCTCCAAACTAGCGGGGGCACCAATTACGAGCAGTACTTC
CASSLQTSGGTNYEQYF
>TRBJ1-1|TRBD1|TRBV6-6|-
TGTGCCAGCAGTTACTCGGGGACAGCAGAAGCTTTCTTT
CASSYSGTAEAFF
>TRBJ1-6|TRBD1|TRBV25-1|few
TGTGCCAGCAGTGACCCCGACAGGGGTGGTTCACCCCTCCACTTT
CASSDPDRGGSPLHF
>TRBJ2-1|TRBD2|TRBV19|once
TGTGCCAGTAGTGCGCAAAGACCGGGACAGCGGGGGGATGAGCAGTTCTTC
CASSAQRPGQRGDEQFF
>TRBJ2-7|TRBD2|TRBV4-2|-
TGTGCCAGCAGCCAAGATTTGGCGGGGGGGTTCAACGAGCAGTACTTC
CASSQDLAGGFNEQYF
>TRBJ1-2|TRBD1|TRBV6-1|-
TGTGCCAGCAGTGATGTGGCAGGGGGATTCTATGGCTACACCTTC
CASSDVAGGFYGYTF